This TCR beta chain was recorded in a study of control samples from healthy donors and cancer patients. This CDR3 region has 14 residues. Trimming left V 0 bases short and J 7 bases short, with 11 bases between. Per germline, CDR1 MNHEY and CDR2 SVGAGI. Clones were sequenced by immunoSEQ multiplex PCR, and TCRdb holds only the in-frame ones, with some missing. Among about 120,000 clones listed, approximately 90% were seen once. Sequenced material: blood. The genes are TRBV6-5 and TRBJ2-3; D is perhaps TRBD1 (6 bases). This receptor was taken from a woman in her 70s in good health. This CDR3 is CASSYSMDSNTQYF. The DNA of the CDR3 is TGTGCCAGCAGTTACTCGATGGACAGCAATACGCAGTATTTT.